Here is one T cell receptor (beta chain) with its context. The antigen remains unidentified. This sample was taken from a study of tumor-infiltrating lymphocytes in localized non-small cell lung cancer. On the study more broadly: Patients included smokers and never-smokers with various histologies, some sampled after neoadjuvant chemotherapy. Broader study findings: Higher tumor T cell infiltration than in uninvolved lung was supported by TCRbeta sequencing. TCR sequencing covered a subset of patients with enough tissue.

Using immunoSEQ multiplex PCR, the repertoire was profiled, and TCRdb retains in-frame clones only, with some absent. The sample has more than 10,000 clones, roughly 88% seen once; the top ten hold around 3.7%. This CDR3 comprises 14 residues. CDR1 is SEHNR and CDR2 is FQNEAQ in the germline V gene (reference sequence). V lost 5 bases and J lost 2; bases outside the gene matches: 5. This TCR came from a human donor with non-small cell lung cancer. The source material was uninvolved lung tissue not adjacent to the tumor. The gene calls are TRBV7-9 and TRBJ2-5; 7 bases fit TRBD1. The CDR3 nucleotides read TGTGCCAGCAGCCTAGGGACAGATCAAGAGACCCAGTACTTC. Amino acids: CASSLGTDQETQYF.